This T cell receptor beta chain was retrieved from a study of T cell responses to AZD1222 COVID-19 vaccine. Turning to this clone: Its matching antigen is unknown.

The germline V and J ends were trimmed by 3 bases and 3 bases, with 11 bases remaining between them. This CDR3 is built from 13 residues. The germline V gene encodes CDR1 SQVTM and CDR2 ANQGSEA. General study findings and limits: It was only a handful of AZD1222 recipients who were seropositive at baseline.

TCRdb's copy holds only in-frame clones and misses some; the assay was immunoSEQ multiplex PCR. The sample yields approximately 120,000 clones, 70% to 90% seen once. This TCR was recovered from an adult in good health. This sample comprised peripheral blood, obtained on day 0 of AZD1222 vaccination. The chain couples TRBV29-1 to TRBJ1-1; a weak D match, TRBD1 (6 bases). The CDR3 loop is CSVEHRVDTEAFF. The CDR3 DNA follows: TGCAGCGTTGAGCACAGGGTGGACACTGAAGCTTTCTTT.